A single sample gave rise to the 10 T cell receptor beta chains below, sequenced in a study of response to subunit inactivated influenza vaccine. One entry per CDR3 protein results from TCRdb running MiXCR on the RT-PCR reads. Among around 710,000 distinct CDR3 sequences, approximately 15% were seen once, and the ten largest hold 5.5% to 8%. This sample comprised PBMCs from blood, obtained 14 to 15 days before vaccination. These receptors all stem from a man in his forties or fifties who received an inactivated influenza vaccine.

This clonotype showed up just a few times. The chain is built from TRBV29-1 and TRBJ2-7; 7 bases are shared with TRBD1. V was clipped by 3 bases and J by 1 base; unmatched bases: 3. CDR1 is SQVTM and CDR2 is ANQGSEA in the germline V gene. The CDR3 sequence is 13 residues long. The CDR3 nucleotides are TGCAGCGTTGAGTCGACAGGGTCCTACGAGCAGTACTTC. Translating gives CSVESTGSYEQYF.

The CDR3: CASGQGRTDTQYF. For the CDR3, the DNA is TGCGCCAGCGGACAGGGTCGCACAGATACGCAGTATTTT. This chain links TRBV5-1 with TRBJ2-3; 8 bases match TRBD1. The CDR3 is made up of 13 amino acids. Unmatched junction bases numbered 2, after V lost 7 bases and J lost 1 base. Germline V CDR1 and CDR2: SGHRS, YFSETQ.

This clonotype was counted a few times. The chain employs TRBV28 and TRBJ2-7; TRBD1 might be the D (6 bases). The CDR3 is 15 amino acids. Germline V lookup: CDR1 MDHEN, CDR2 SYDVKM. Trimming cost V 2 bases and J 0 bases, with 11 bases left between them. The CDR3 nucleotides read TGTGCCAGCAGTTTAGGGGACATCCGCTCCTACGAGCAGTACTTC. The encoded protein is CASSLGDIRSYEQYF.

This clonotype was observed a few times. CDR3 sequence: CSAREGYNEQFF. CDR3 sequence (DNA): TGCAGTGCTAGAGAGGGCTACAATGAGCAGTTCTTC. V and J are TRBV20-1 and TRBJ2-1; D call uncertain. V was trimmed by 0 bases and J by 3 bases, leaving 3 bases between them. CDR1 and CDR2 (germline): DFQATT, SNEGSKA (reference sequence). The CDR3 has 12 amino acids.

Ten or more counts support this clonotype. The chain combines TRBV20-1 with TRBJ1-1, with TRBD1 matching over 8 bases. This CDR3 has 15 residues. Trimming took 3 bases from V and 4 from J; bases not matched to a gene: 10. Germline-derived CDR1 and CDR2 are DFQATT and SNEGSKA (reference sequence). The CDR3 spells CSARSDWTGSTEAFF. The CDR3 DNA sequence: TGCAGTGCTAGGTCTGACTGGACAGGGAGCACTGAAGCTTTCTTT.

This clonotype appeared a few times. The CDR3 here is CSVVGPNEQFF. CDR3 nucleotides: TGCAGCGTTGTGGGGCCAAATGAGCAGTTCTTC. The chain links TRBV29-1 to TRBJ2-1, with D perhaps matching TRBD1 (5 bases). The CDR3 has 11 residues. V was shortened by 4 bases and J by 7 bases, with 8 bases between the two germline ends. Looked up from germline, CDR1 is SQVTM and CDR2 is ANQGSEA.

The sample holds many counts of this clonotype. This chain connects TRBV28 to TRBJ2-3, with D perhaps TRBD1 (6 bases). The CDR3 runs to 16 residues. Germline lookup yields CDR1 MDHEN and CDR2 SYDVKM. Trimming took off 3 bases at V and 4 bases at J, with 17 bases between the two ends. The CDR3, as DNA: TGTGCCAGCAGTTTGATAGGGGGTTGGGGCCCAGATACGCAGTATTTT. Residues: CASSLIGGWGPDTQYF.

This clonotype was detected only a few times. This chain links TRBV7-8 with TRBJ2-2; 9 positions match TRBD2. Germline V gene lookup returns CDR1 SGHVS and CDR2 FQNEAQ. With 5 bases clipped from V and 1 base from J, the junction kept 14 bases outside the gene matches. The CDR3 length is 19 residues. CDR3 in amino acids: CASSLTAILAGMNTGELFF. The CDR3 region has the DNA TGTGCCAGCAGCCTAACCGCGATCCTAGCGGGAATGAACACCGGGGAGCTGTTTTTT.

The chain has TRBV3-1 and TRBJ1-2; D gene ambiguous. Germline lookup yields CDR1 LGHDT and CDR2 YNNKEL (reference sequence). The V end was cut by 1 base, the J end by 4 bases, with 19 bases between. CDR3 length: 17 amino acids. The CDR3 protein is CASSQGVDRLGGYGYTF. DNA of the CDR3: TGTGCCAGCAGCCAAGGGGTGGATCGCCTGGGAGGCTATGGCTACACCTTC.

To note about this clonotype: A read error is possible here, since a much larger clone lies one base away. The chain couples TRBV15 to TRBJ2-7, with D possibly being TRBD2 (5 bases). CDR1 and CDR2 (germline): LNHNV, YYDKDF (reference sequence). Trimming removed 2 bases from V and 6 bases from J, with 11 bases in between. The CDR3 is 13 residues long. CDR3 sequence: CATSRRGLGEQYF. CDR3 nucleotides: TGTGCCACCAGCAGACGGGGATTGGGCGAGCAGTACTTC.